Below, 28 T cell receptor beta chains from the same sample are listed, as sequenced in a study of identifying expanded T cells in peripheral blood. The repertoire was sequenced with immunoSEQ multiplex PCR; TCRdb's copy has only in-frame clones and lacks some. Here the sample spans over 70,000 clones, around nine tenths being singletons. Sequencing input: blood. Receptors were obtained from a person aged 18-69 years in good health.

This chain joins TRBV6-6 and TRBJ2-5; 11 nucleotides agree with TRBD2. V shed 6 bases, J shed 5 bases, and the junction held 2 bases outside the gene matches. The CDR3 extends over 13 amino acids. Germline values: CDR1 MNHNY, CDR2 SVGAGI (reference sequence). The CDR3 loop reads CASRLAGAETQYF. Written as DNA, the CDR3 is TGTGCCAGCAGACTAGCGGGGGCGGAGACCCAGTACTTC.

V is TRBV2 and J is TRBJ1-2; no definite D call. Germline lookup yields CDR1 SNHLY and CDR2 FYNNEI. Trimming pared 3 bases from V and 8 bases from J, leaving 7 bases between. The CDR3 contains 11 residues. CDR3 DNA sequence: TGTGCCAGCAGTGAGTGGCGAGGCTACACCTTC. The encoded protein is CASSEWRGYTF.

The V gene is TRBV2, the J gene TRBJ2-7, with 11 bases aligning to TRBD1. The CDR3 runs to 14 residues. Germline V lookup: CDR1 SNHLY, CDR2 FYNNEI. With 8 bases clipped from V and 1 base from J, the junction kept 4 bases outside the gene matches. CDR3 sequence reads: CASLGQGASYEQYF. The CDR3 bases are TGTGCCAGCCTAGGACAGGGGGCTTCCTACGAGCAGTACTTC. Based on the CDR3 plus reference TRBV2 and TRBJ2-7, the full variable domain is EPEVTQTPSHQVTQMGQEVILRCVPISNHLYFYWYRQILGQKVEFLVSFYNNEISEKSEIFDDQFSVERPDGSNFTLKIRSTKLEDSAMYFCASLGQGASYEQYFGPGTRLTVT.

The chain has TRBV27 and TRBJ1-5, with D hard to call. Germline V gene data show CDR1 as MNHEY and CDR2 as SMNVEV (reference sequence). CDR3 size: 17 residues. Trimming left V 0 bases short and J 0 bases short, with 12 bases between. This CDR3 reads CASSLSSGSYSNQPQHF. The CDR3 nucleotides are TGTGCCAGCAGTTTATCGTCCGGATCCTATAGCAATCAGCCCCAGCATTTT.

The chain joins TRBV5-1 to TRBJ2-2; possible D gene TRBD1, 5 bases. V lost 4 bases and J lost 5, with 15 bases in between. The CDR3 runs to 15 residues. Germline V lookup: CDR1 SGHRS, CDR2 YFSETQ. The CDR3 loop reads CASSPQGSWTGELFF. As DNA, the CDR3 is TGCGCCAGCAGCCCGCAGGGAAGTTGGACCGGGGAGCTGTTTTTT.

This clone was counted once. CDR3 in DNA: TGTGCCAGCGGGGACGGAAAACTGTTTTTT. It yields the protein CASGDGKLFF. V and J are TRBV25-1 and TRBJ1-4; D possibly corresponds to TRBD1 (5 bases). Germline CDR1 MGHDK, CDR2 SYGVNS. CDR3 length: 10 residues. Trimming took 8 bases from V and 10 from J, leaving 8 bases between them. The variable domain in full, completed from reference TRBV25-1 and TRBJ1-4, reads EADIYQTPRYLVIGTGKKITLECSQTMGHDKMYWYQQDPGMELHLIHYSYGVNSTEKGDLSSESTVSRIRTEHFPLTLESARPSHTSQYLCASGDGKLFFGSGTQLSVL.

The V call is TRBV29-1, the J call TRBJ1-1; D gene uncertain. The V and J ends lost 0 bases and 1 base respectively, with 9 bases between them. Germline V lookup: CDR1 SQVTM, CDR2 ANQGSEA. CDR3 length: 14 residues. CDR3 region: CSVEDKGRNTEAFF. The CDR3 DNA is TGCAGCGTTGAAGATAAGGGAAGGAACACTGAAGCTTTCTTT.

The rearrangement uses TRBV27 and TRBJ2-1; D gene unclear. V shed 6 bases and J shed 8 bases, with 11 bases lying between them. Germline V gene lookup returns CDR1 MNHEY and CDR2 SMNVEV (reference sequence). This CDR3 has 12 residues. Here the CDR3 reads CASSSFTDEQFF. For the CDR3, the DNA is TGTGCCAGCAGCTCCTTTACGGATGAGCAGTTCTTC.

This clone has a handful of counts. A junction boundary mismatches the germline segment, possibly from a read error. The chain joins TRBV7-8 to TRBJ1-3; D remains ambiguous. Germline-derived CDR1 and CDR2 are SGHVS and FQNEAQ. The CDR3 length is 14 residues. CDR3 in amino acids: CASSFGGFDGSLDF. The CDR3 nucleotides are TGTGCCAGCAGCTTCGGAGGGTTTGACGGCTCCTTGGATTTT.

This chain uses TRBV4-3 with TRBJ2-7, with 11 bases that match TRBD2. CDR3 length equals 16 residues. V lost 0 bases, J lost 3 bases, and 4 bases stayed unmatched. Per germline, CDR1 LGHNA and CDR2 YSLEER. CDR3 nucleotide sequence: TGCGCCAGCAGCCAAGACCAGGGACTAGCGGTCTACGAGCAGTACTTC. Residues: CASSQDQGLAVYEQYF.

The chain is built from TRBV6-6 and TRBJ1-1; D is undetermined. Deletions cut 7 bases from V and 1 base from J, with 7 bases between. Per germline, CDR1 MNHNY and CDR2 SVGAGI (reference sequence). The CDR3 spans 12 residues. The DNA for the CDR3 is TGTGCCAGCACGGTAAGGAACACTGAAGCTTTCTTT. Translating gives CASTVRNTEAFF.

The chain carries TRBV7-7 and TRBJ2-2; the D gene is possibly TRBD1 (5 bases). V was shortened by 5 bases and J by 2 bases, with 15 bases between the two germline ends. The V gene's germline CDR1 is SSHAT and CDR2 FNYEAQ (reference sequence). The CDR3 is 16 amino acids. The CDR3: CASSVGKTANTGELFF. The CDR3 coding sequence is TGTGCCAGCAGCGTAGGGAAGACAGCAAACACCGGGGAGCTGTTTTTT.

This chain uses TRBV19 with TRBJ2-7; no definite D call. Trimming cost V 5 bases and J 0 bases, with 11 bases left between them. CDR3 length equals 14 residues. Per the germline V gene, CDR1 is LNHDA and CDR2 is SQIVND (reference sequence). The CDR3 spells CASSFQPSSYEQYF. CDR3 bases: TGTGCCAGTAGTTTTCAGCCTAGCTCCTACGAGCAGTACTTC.

The genes are TRBV28 and TRBJ2-5, with 9 bases that match TRBD1. The germline CDR1 and CDR2 sequences are MDHEN and SYDVKM. There are 14 residues in the CDR3. V lost 5 bases, J lost 5 bases, and 6 bases stayed unmatched. CDR3 coding DNA: TGTGCCAGCAGTGGGACAGGGAGGCGGGAGACCCAGTACTTC. Translated: CASSGTGRRETQYF.

This clone has a single count. The rearrangement joins TRBV7-9 to TRBJ1-2; TRBD1 matches 8 bases. Germline lookup yields CDR1 SEHNR and CDR2 FQNEAQ (reference sequence). There are 13 residues in the CDR3. The ends lost 5 bases at V and 8 bases at J; junction bases unmatched: 7. The CDR3 here is CASSLGTGGGYTF. CDR3 DNA: TGTGCCAGCAGCCTTGGGACAGGAGGCGGCTACACCTTC.

The J gene is TRBJ1-4, the V gene TRBV2; 7 bases agree with TRBD1. The CDR3 totals 15 residues. CDR1 SNHLY and CDR2 FYNNEI come from the germline V gene. V dropped 7 bases and J dropped 3; count of bases not matched to a gene: 8. CDR3 nucleotides: TGTGCCAGCACCCCTGAGGGGGCGCCTAATGAAAAACTGTTTTTT. Its protein is CASTPEGAPNEKLFF.

The chain employs TRBV5-6 and TRBJ2-7; the D gene is possibly TRBD1 (6 bases). Germline values: CDR1 SGHDT, CDR2 YYEEEE. The CDR3 totals 14 residues. V was cut by 2 bases and J by 0 bases, with 9 bases left in between. Here the CDR3 DNA reads TGTGCCAGCAGCTTCAGGGGCTACTCCTACGAGCAGTACTTC. Residues: CASSFRGYSYEQYF.

The chain carries TRBV4-1 and TRBJ2-6; D is undetermined. Looked up from germline, CDR1 is MGHRA and CDR2 is YSYEKL. Trimming cost V 4 bases and J 0 bases, with 7 bases left between them. The CDR3 is 15 amino acids. The chain's CDR3 is CASSLTSSGANVLTF. For the CDR3, the DNA is TGCGCCAGCAGCCTTACCTCCTCTGGGGCCAACGTCCTGACTTTC.

The rearrangement links TRBV15 to TRBJ1-3; a possible D gene is TRBD1 (6 bases). The CDR3 consists of 14 residues. The V gene lost 4 bases and the J gene lost 6 bases, with 13 bases spanning the gap. Germline CDR1 reads LNHNV; CDR2 reads YYDKDF (reference sequence). The CDR3 sequence is CATSNRGALNTIYF. CDR3 bases: TGTGCCACCAGCAACCGGGGGGCTTTAAACACCATATATTTT.

The chain employs TRBV7-2 and TRBJ2-7, with 8 bases fitting TRBD2. Trimming removed 5 bases from V and 0 bases from J; junction bases left unmatched: 6. The CDR3 runs to 15 residues. Per germline, CDR1 SGHTA and CDR2 FQGNSA. Here the CDR3 DNA reads TGTGCCAGCAGCGAGGCGGGGGGCCCCTCCTACGAGCAGTACTTC. This codes for CASSEAGGPSYEQYF.

The V call is TRBV4-2, the J call TRBJ1-1; D is unresolved. CDR3 length: 15 residues. In germline, CDR1 is LGHNA, CDR2 YNFKEQ. With 1 base removed from V and 6 bases from J, the gap between germline ends came to 15 bases. CDR3 amino acids: CASSQVRTAGSEAFF. In DNA, the CDR3 is TGTGCCAGCAGCCAAGTCCGGACGGCTGGATCTGAAGCTTTCTTT.

The chain combines TRBV29-1 with TRBJ1-1, with no clear D. CDR1 and CDR2 (germline): SQVTM, ANQGSEA. V lost 4 bases to trimming and J lost 1 base, with 13 bases between them. The CDR3 runs to 14 residues. The CDR3 nucleotides are TGCAGCGTTGCCCGCGAAATTGGGAACACTGAAGCTTTCTTT. This gives the protein CSVAREIGNTEAFF.

This chain links TRBV19 with TRBJ1-6; D is possibly TRBD1 (5 bases). V dropped 6 bases and J dropped 9 bases, with 12 bases sitting between them. Germline V gives CDR1 LNHDA, CDR2 SQIVND (reference sequence). The CDR3 contains 13 residues. CDR3 coding DNA: TGTGCCAGTAGGGGGGTCTCTGGTTCACCCCTCCACTTT. Translating gives CASRGVSGSPLHF.

To note about this clone: The junction shows a germline mismatch at one end, possibly a read error. The V and J genes are TRBV6-5 and TRBJ1-2; D may be TRBD1 (5 bases). Germline-derived CDR1 and CDR2 are MNHEY and SVGAGI. There are 15 residues in the CDR3. In nucleotides, the CDR3 is TGTGCCAGCAGGTACTCCCAAGCTGGACATTTCGGCTACACCTTC. Protein product: CASRYSQAGHFGYTF.

V is TRBV28 and J is TRBJ1-5; possible D gene TRBD1, 6 bases. The CDR3 covers 15 residues. Germline CDR1 MDHEN, CDR2 SYDVKM. The ends were cut back, 2 bases at V and 2 bases at J, with 10 bases in the middle. CDR3 nucleotide sequence: TGTGCCAGCAGTTTAGTCAGGGGACGCAATCAGCCCCAGCATTTT. Amino acid sequence: CASSLVRGRNQPQHF.

This clone has a single count. V is TRBV6-1 and J is TRBJ1-4; D is unclear. Looked up from germline, CDR1 is MNHNS and CDR2 is SASEGT. V was pared by 2 bases and J by 2 bases, with 9 bases between. CDR3 length equals 15 residues. Written as DNA, the CDR3 is TGTGCCAGCAGTGAATCGGTGATGACTAATGAAAAACTGTTTTTT. Residues: CASSESVMTNEKLFF.

The chain combines TRBV7-2 with TRBJ1-2, with D hard to call. This CDR3 is built from 16 residues. Per the germline V gene, CDR1 is SGHTA and CDR2 is FQGNSA. Trimming took off 5 bases at V and 4 bases at J, with 20 bases between the two ends. The DNA for the CDR3 is TGTGCCAGCAGCCCGAACGGTCCGGGAGAGGGCTATGGCTACACCTTC. It is translated as CASSPNGPGEGYGYTF.

The chain couples TRBV5-4 to TRBJ1-1; 7 bases agree with TRBD1. Germline V gives CDR1 SGHNT, CDR2 YYREEE (reference sequence). V lost 6 bases, J lost 5 bases, and 7 bases stayed unmatched. CDR3 length: 13 residues. The DNA of the CDR3 is TGTGCCAGCACCCAGGGGGTTAAGACTGAAGCTTTCTTT. It is translated as CASTQGVKTEAFF. Full variable domain (missing parts from reference TRBV5-4 and TRBJ1-1): ETGVTQSPTHLIKTRGQQVTLRCSSQSGHNTVSWYQQALGQGPQFIFQYYREEENGRGNFPPRFSGLQFPNYSSELNVNALELDDSALYLCASTQGVKTEAFFGQGTRLTVV.